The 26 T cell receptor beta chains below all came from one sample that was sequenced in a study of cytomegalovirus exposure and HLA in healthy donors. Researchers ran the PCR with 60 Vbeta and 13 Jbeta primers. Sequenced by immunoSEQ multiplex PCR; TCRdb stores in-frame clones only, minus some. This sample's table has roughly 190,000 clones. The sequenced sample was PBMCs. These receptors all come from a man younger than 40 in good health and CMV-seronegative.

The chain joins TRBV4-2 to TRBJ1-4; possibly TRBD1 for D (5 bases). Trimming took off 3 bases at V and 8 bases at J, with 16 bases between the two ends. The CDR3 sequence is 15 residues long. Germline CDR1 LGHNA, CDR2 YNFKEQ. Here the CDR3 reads CASSHPGFGGEKLFF. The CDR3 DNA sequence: TGTGCCAGCAGCCACCCCGGGTTTGGGGGGGAAAAACTGTTTTTT.

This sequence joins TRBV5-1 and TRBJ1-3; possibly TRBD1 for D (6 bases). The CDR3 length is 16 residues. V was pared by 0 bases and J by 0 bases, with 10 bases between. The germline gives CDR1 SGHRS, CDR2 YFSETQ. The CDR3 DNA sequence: TGCGCCAGCAGCTTGGAAGGGGGTAACTCTGGAAACACCATATATTTT. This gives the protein CASSLEGGNSGNTIYF.

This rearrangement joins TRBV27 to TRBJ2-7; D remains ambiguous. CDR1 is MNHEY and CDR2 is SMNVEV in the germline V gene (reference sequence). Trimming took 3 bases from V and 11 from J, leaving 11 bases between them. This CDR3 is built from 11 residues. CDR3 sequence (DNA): TGTGCCAGCAGTTTCAACAGCCTGGAGTACTTC. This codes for CASSFNSLEYF.

CDR3 region: CSAWGGGGQPQHF. The CDR3 coding sequence is TGCAGCGCTTGGGGGGGAGGTGGTCAGCCCCAGCATTTT. The V gene is TRBV29-1, the J gene TRBJ1-5; TRBD1 might be the D (5 bases). CDR3 length: 13 residues. The germline V gene encodes CDR1 SQVTM and CDR2 ANQGSEA. Trimming shortened V by 7 bases and J by 6 bases, and 16 bases separated the two germline ends. Supplemented by reference TRBV29-1 and TRBJ1-5, the full variable domain reads SAVISQKPSRDICQRGTSLTIQCQVDSQVTMMFWYRQQPGQSLTLIATANQGSEATYESGFVIDKFPISRPNLTFSTLTVSNMSPEDSSIYLCSAWGGGGQPQHFGDGTRLSIL.

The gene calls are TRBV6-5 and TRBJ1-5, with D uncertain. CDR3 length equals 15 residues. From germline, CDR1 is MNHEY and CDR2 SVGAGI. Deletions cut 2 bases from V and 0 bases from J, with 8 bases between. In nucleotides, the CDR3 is TGTGCCAGCAGTTACACAGCTAATAGCAATCAGCCCCAGCATTTT. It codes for CASSYTANSNQPQHF.

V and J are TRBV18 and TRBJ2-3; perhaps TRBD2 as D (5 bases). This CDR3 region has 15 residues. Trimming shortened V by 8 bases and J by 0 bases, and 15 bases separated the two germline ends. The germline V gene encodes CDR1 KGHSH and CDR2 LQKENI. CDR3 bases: TGTGCCAGCGCTGGACTTACCCTAAGCACAGATACGCAGTATTTT. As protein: CASAGLTLSTDTQYF. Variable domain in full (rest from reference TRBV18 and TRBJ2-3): NAGVMQNPRHLVRRRGQEARLRCSPMKGHSHVYWYRQLPEEGLKFMVYLQKENIIDESGMPKERFSAEFPKEGPSILRIQQVVRGDSAAYFCASAGLTLSTDTQYFGPGTRLTVL.

The CDR3 DNA is TGTGCCAGCAGCCAAATTCCGGGACAGGGGATCTACGAGCAGTACTTC. Amino acid sequence: CASSQIPGQGIYEQYF. This sequence joins TRBV14 and TRBJ2-7; 10 nucleotides agree with TRBD1. The V and J ends lost 2 bases and 3 bases, in that order; junction bases with no gene match: 7. Germline V lookup: CDR1 SGHDN, CDR2 FVKESK. The CDR3 runs to 16 residues.

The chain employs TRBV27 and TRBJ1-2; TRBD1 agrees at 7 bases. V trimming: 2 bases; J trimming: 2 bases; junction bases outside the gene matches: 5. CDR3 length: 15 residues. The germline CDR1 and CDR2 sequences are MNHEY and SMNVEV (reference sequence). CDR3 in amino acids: CASSLGGTVNYGYTF. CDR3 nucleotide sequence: TGTGCCAGCAGTTTAGGGGGGACAGTGAACTATGGCTACACCTTC.

CDR3 sequence reads: CASSRQGTYEQYF. CDR3 DNA: TGTGCCAGCAGCCGACAGGGGACCTACGAGCAGTACTTC. V gene TRBV11-2 combines with J gene TRBJ2-7, with 8 bases that match TRBD1. V lost 5 bases to trimming and J lost 2 bases; unmatched junction nucleotides: 2. The CDR3 is 13 amino acids. Germline loops: CDR1 SGHAT, CDR2 FQNNGV.

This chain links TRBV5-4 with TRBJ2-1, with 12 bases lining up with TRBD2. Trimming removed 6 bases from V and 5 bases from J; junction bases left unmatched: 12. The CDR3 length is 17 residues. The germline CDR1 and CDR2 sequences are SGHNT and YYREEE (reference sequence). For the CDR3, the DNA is TGTGCCAGCACCCTCGTCCGGACTAGCGGGACCCACAATGAGCAGTTCTTC. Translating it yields CASTLVRTSGTHNEQFF.

The CDR3 nucleotides read TGTGCCATCAGTGCCCAGGGGGCTACTGAAGCTTTCTTT. It translates to CAISAQGATEAFF. V gene TRBV10-3 combines with J gene TRBJ1-1, with 8 bases matching TRBD1. This CDR3 spans 13 amino acids. V dropped 4 bases and J dropped 5; count of bases not matched to a gene: 3. Germline lookup yields CDR1 ENHRY and CDR2 SYGVKD.

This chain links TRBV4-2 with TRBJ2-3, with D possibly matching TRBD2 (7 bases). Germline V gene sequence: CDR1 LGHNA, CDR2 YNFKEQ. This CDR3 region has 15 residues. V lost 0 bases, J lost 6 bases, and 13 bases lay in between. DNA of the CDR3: TGTGCCAGCAGCCAAGATGGGGGGGCAGCCGATACGCAGTATTTT. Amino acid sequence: CASSQDGGAADTQYF.

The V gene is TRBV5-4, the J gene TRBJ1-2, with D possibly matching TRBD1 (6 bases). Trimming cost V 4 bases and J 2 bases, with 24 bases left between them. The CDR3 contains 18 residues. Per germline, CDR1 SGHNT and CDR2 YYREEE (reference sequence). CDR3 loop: CASSPGGLGGHTNYGYTF. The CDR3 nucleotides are TGTGCCAGCAGCCCCGGGGGGTTGGGGGGGCACACCAACTATGGCTACACCTTC.

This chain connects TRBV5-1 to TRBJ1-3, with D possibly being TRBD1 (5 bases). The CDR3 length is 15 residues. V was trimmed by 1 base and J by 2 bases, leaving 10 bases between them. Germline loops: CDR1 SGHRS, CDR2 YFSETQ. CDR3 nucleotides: TGCGCCAGCAGCTTGACAGGACGGGCTGGAAACACCATATATTTT. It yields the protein CASSLTGRAGNTIYF.

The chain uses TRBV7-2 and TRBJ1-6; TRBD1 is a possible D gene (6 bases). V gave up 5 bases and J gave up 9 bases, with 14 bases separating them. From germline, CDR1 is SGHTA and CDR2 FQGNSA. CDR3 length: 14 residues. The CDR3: CASSPNQGFSPLHF. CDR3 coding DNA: TGTGCCAGCAGCCCCAACCAGGGGTTTTCACCCCTCCACTTT.

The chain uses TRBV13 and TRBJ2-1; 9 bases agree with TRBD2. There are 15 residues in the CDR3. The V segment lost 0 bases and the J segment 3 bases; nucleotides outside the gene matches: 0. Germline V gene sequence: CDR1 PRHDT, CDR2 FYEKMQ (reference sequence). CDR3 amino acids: CASSLGTSGYNEQFF. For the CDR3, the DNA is TGTGCCAGCAGCTTAGGGACTAGCGGCTACAATGAGCAGTTCTTC.

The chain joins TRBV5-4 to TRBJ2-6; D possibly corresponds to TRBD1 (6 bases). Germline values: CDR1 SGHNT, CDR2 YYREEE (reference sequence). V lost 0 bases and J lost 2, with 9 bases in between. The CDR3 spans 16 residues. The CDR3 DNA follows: TGTGCCAGCAGCTTGGGTGGGGGCGCTGGGGCCAACGTCCTGACTTTC. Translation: CASSLGGGAGANVLTF. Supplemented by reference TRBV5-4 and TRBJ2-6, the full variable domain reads ETGVTQSPTHLIKTRGQQVTLRCSSQSGHNTVSWYQQALGQGPQFIFQYYREEENGRGNFPPRFSGLQFPNYSSELNVNALELDDSALYLCASSLGGGAGANVLTFGAGSRLTVL.

CDR3 sequence (DNA): TGTGCCAGCAGCCACGAAATCTCGGGGAGCAGCTATGAGCAGTTCTTC. It yields the protein CASSHEISGSSYEQFF. The chain uses TRBV4-2 and TRBJ2-1; a possible D gene is TRBD2 (5 bases). Germline V gene lookup returns CDR1 LGHNA and CDR2 YNFKEQ. The CDR3 spans 16 residues. V was pared by 3 bases and J by 8 bases, with 20 bases between.

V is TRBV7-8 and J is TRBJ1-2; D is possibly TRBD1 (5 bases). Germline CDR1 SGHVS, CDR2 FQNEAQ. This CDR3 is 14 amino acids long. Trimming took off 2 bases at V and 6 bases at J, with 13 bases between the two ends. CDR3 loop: CASSLRGRMNGYTF. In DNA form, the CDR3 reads TGTGCCAGCAGCTTAAGGGGCAGGATGAATGGCTACACCTTC.

DNA of the CDR3: TGTGCCAGCAGCTTATTAGGCCAGACGCGGGAAAAACTGTTTTTT. Its protein is CASSLLGQTREKLFF. This chain uses TRBV13 with TRBJ1-4, with D hard to call. The CDR3 loop spans 15 amino acids. The V gene lost 2 bases and the J gene lost 8 bases, with 15 bases spanning the gap. The V gene's germline CDR1 is PRHDT and CDR2 FYEKMQ (reference sequence).

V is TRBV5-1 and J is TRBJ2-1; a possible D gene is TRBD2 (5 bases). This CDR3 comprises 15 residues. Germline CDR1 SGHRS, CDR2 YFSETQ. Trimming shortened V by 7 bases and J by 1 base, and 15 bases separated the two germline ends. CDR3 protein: CASLPGEGSYNEQFF. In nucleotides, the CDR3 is TGCGCCAGCCTCCCCGGTGAGGGATCCTACAATGAGCAGTTCTTC. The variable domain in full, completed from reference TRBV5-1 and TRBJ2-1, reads KAGVTQTPRYLIKTRGQQVTLSCSPISGHRSVSWYQQTPGQGLQFLFEYFSETQRNKGNFPGRFSGRQFSNSRSEMNVSTLELGDSALYLCASLPGEGSYNEQFFGPGTRLTVL.

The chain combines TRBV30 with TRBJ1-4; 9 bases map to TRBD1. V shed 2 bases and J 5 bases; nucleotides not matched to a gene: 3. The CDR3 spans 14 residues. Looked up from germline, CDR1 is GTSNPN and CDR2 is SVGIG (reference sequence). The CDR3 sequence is CAWSLGQGNEKLFF. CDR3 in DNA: TGTGCCTGGAGTTTGGGACAGGGAAATGAAAAACTGTTTTTT.

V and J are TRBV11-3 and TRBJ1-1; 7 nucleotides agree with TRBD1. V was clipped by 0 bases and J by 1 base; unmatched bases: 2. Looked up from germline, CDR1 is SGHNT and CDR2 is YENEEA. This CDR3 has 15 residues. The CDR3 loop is CASSLDGTANTEAFF. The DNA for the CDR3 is TGTGCCAGCAGCTTAGATGGGACAGCGAACACTGAAGCTTTCTTT.

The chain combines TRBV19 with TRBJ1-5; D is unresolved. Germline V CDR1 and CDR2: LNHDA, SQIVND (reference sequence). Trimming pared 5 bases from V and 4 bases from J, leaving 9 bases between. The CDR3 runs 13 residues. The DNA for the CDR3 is TGTGCCAGTAGTGTCACCGGGAATCAGCCCCAGCATTTT. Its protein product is CASSVTGNQPQHF.

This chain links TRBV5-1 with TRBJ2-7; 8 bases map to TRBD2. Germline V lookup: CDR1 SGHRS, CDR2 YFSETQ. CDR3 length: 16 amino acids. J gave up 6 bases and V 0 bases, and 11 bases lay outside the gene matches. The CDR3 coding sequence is TGCGCCAGCAGCTTGGAAGGTCGAGCGGGGGTAAGCGAGCAGTACTTC. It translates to CASSLEGRAGVSEQYF.

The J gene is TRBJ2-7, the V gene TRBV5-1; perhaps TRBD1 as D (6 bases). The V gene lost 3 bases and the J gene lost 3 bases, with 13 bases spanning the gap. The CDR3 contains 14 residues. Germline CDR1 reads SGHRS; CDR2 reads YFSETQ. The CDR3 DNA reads TGCGCCAGCAGCTCGAGGGACATACACTACGAGCAGTACTTC. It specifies CASSSRDIHYEQYF. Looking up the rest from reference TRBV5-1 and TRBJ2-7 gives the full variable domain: KAGVTQTPRYLIKTRGQQVTLSCSPISGHRSVSWYQQTPGQGLQFLFEYFSETQRNKGNFPGRFSGRQFSNSRSEMNVSTLELGDSALYLCASSSRDIHYEQYFGPGTRLTVT.